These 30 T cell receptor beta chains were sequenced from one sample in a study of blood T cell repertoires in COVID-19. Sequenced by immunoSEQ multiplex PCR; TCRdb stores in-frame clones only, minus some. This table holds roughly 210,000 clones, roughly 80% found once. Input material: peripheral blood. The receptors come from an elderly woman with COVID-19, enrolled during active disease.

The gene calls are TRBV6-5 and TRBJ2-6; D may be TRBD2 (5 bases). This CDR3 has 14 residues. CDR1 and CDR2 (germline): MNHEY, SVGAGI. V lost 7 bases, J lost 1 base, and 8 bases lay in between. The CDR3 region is CASKEDSGANVLTF. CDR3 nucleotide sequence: TGTGCCAGCAAGGAGGATTCTGGGGCCAACGTCCTGACTTTC.

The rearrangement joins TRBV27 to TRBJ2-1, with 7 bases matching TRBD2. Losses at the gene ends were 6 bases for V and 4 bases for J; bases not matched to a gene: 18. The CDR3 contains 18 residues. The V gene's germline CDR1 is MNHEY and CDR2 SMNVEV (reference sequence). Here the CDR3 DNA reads TGTGCCAGCAGCTCCCAACCACCTGGGCTAGCGGCTTACAATGAGCAGTTCTTC. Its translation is CASSSQPPGLAAYNEQFF.

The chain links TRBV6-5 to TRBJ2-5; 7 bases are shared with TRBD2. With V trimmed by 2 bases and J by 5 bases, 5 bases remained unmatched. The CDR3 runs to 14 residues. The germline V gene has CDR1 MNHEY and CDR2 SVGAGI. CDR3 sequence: CASSYDRGVETQYF. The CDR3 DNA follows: TGTGCCAGCAGTTACGATCGGGGGGTGGAGACCCAGTACTTC.

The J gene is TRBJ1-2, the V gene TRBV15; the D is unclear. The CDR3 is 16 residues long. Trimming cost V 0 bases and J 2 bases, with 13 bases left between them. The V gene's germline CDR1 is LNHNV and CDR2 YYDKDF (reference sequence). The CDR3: CATSRDLEAENYGYTF. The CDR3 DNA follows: TGTGCCACCAGCAGAGATCTGGAGGCAGAAAACTATGGCTACACCTTC.

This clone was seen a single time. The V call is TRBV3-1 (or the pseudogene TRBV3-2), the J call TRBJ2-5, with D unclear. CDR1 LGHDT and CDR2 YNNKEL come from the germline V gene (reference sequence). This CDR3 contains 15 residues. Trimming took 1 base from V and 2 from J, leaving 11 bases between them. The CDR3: CASSQVFRQQETQYF. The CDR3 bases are TGTGCCAGCAGCCAAGTTTTCCGACAACAAGAGACCCAGTACTTC.

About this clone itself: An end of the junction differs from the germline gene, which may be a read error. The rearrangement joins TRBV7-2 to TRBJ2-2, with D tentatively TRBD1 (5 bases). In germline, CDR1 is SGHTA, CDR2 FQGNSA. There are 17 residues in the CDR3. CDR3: CASSLAPARAKTGELFF. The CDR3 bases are TGTGCCAGCAGCTTAGCGCCGGCCAGGGCGAAAACCGGGGAGCTGTTTTTT.

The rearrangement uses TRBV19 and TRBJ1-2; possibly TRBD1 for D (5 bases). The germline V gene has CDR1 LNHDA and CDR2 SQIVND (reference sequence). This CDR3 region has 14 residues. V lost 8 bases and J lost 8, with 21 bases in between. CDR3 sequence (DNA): TGTGCCAGTGTCCCCAGGGATCTCATCGGGGGCTACACCTTC. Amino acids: CASVPRDLIGGYTF.

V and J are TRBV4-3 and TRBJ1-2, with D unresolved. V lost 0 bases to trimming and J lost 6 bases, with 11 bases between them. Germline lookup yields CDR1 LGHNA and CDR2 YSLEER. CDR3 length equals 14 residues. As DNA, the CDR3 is TGCGCCAGCAGCCAAGATTTTTCGCGGGATGGCTACACCTTC. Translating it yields CASSQDFSRDGYTF.

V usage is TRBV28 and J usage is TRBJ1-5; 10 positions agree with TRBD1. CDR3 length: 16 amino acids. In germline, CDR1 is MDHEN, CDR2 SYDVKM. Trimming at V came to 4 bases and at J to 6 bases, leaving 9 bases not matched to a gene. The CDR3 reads CASSSAGQGPVQPQHF. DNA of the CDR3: TGTGCCAGCAGTTCGGCGGGACAGGGGCCTGTTCAGCCCCAGCATTTT.

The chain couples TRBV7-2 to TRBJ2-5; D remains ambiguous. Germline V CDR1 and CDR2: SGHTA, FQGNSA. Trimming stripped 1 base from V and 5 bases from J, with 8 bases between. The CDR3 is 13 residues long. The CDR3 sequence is CASSLGSVETQYF. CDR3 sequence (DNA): TGTGCCAGCAGCTTAGGGTCGGTGGAGACCCAGTACTTC.

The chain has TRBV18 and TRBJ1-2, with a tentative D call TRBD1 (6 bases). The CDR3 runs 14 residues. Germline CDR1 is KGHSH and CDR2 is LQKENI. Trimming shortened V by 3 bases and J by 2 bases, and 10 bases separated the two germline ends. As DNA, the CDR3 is TGTGCCAGCTCACCTTCGGACAGAAACTATGGCTACACCTTC. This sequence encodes CASSPSDRNYGYTF. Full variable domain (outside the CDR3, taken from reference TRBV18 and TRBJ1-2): NAGVMQNPRHLVRRRGQEARLRCSPMKGHSHVYWYRQLPEEGLKFMVYLQKENIIDESGMPKERFSAEFPKEGPSILRIQQVVRGDSAAYFCASSPSDRNYGYTFGSGTRLTVV.

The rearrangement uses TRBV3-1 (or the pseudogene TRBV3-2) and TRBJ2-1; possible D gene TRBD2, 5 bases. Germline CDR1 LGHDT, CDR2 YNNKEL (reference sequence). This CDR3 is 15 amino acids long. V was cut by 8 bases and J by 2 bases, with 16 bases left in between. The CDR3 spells CASGRRAPTYNEQFF. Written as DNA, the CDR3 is TGTGCCAGCGGCCGGCGGGCCCCTACCTACAATGAGCAGTTCTTC.

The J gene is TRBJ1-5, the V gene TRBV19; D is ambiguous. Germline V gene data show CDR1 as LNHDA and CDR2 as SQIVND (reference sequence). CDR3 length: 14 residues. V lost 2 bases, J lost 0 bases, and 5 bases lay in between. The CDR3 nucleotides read TGTGCCAGTAGTATATTAGATAGCAATCAGCCCCAGCATTTT. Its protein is CASSILDSNQPQHF.

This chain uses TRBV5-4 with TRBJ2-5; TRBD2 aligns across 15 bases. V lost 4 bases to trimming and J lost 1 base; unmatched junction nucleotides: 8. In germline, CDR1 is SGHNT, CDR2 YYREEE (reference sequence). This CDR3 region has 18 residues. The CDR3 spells CASSLPGLAGGLQETQYF. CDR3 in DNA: TGTGCCAGCAGCCTACCGGGACTAGCGGGGGGTCTCCAAGAGACCCAGTACTTC.

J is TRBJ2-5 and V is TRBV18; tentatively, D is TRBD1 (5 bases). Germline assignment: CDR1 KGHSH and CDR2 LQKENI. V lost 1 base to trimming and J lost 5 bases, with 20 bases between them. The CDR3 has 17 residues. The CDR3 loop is CASSPLGAGKNLETQYF. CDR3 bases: TGTGCCAGCTCACCACTTGGGGCAGGGAAAAACTTGGAGACCCAGTACTTC. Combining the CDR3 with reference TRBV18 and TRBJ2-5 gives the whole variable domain NAGVMQNPRHLVRRRGQEARLRCSPMKGHSHVYWYRQLPEEGLKFMVYLQKENIIDESGMPKERFSAEFPKEGPSILRIQQVVRGDSAAYFCASSPLGAGKNLETQYFGPGTRLLVL.

In DNA form, the CDR3 reads TGCGCCAGCAGCACCTTTGGCTCTGATACGCAGTATTTT. It encodes CASSTFGSDTQYF. The V and J genes are TRBV5-1 and TRBJ2-3; no reliable D call. Trimming took off 4 bases at V and 6 bases at J, with 12 bases between the two ends. The CDR3 consists of 13 residues. Germline V gene data show CDR1 as SGHRS and CDR2 as YFSETQ.

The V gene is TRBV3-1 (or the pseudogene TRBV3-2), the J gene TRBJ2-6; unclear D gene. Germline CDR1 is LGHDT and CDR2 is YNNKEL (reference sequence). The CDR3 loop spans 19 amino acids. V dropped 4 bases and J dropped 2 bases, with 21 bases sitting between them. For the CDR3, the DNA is TGTGCCAGCAGCCGACCCCCGGGTCACCGTCGCGCTGGGGCCAACGTCCTGACTTTC. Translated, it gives CASSRPPGHRRAGANVLTF.

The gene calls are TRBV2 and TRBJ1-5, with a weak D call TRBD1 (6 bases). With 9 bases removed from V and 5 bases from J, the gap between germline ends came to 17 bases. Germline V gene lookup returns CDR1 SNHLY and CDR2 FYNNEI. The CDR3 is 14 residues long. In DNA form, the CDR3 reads TGTGCCAGTGCCGACAGGACCGATTATCAGCCCCAGCATTTT. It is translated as CASADRTDYQPQHF.

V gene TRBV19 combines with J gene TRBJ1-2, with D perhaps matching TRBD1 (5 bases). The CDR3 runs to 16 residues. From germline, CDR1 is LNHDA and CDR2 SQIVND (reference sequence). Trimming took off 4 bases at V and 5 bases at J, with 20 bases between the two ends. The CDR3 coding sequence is TGTGCCAGTAGTACCCACGGGACTCGCTTCGGGTATGGCTACACCTTC. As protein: CASSTHGTRFGYGYTF.

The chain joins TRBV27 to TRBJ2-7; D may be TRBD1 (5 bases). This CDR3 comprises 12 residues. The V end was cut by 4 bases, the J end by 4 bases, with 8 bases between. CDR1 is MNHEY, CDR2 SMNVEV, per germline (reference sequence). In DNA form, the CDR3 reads TGTGCCAGCAGTTCCGCAGGGTACGAGCAGTACTTC. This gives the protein CASSSAGYEQYF.

The CDR3 is CASSLSAGAGNTIYF. In DNA form, the CDR3 reads TGCGCCAGCAGCTTGTCGGCAGGGGCCGGAAACACCATATATTTT. The chain joins TRBV5-1 to TRBJ1-3; D is perhaps TRBD1 (6 bases). The CDR3 is 15 residues long. V lost 1 base and J lost 4, with 12 bases in between. Germline V gene lookup returns CDR1 SGHRS and CDR2 YFSETQ.

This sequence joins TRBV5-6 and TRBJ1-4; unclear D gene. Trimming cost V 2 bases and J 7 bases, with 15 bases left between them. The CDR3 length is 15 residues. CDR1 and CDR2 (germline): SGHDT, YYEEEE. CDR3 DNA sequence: TGTGCCAGCAGCTTCACTCTGAAGCCCACTGAAAAACTGTTTTTT. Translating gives CASSFTLKPTEKLFF.

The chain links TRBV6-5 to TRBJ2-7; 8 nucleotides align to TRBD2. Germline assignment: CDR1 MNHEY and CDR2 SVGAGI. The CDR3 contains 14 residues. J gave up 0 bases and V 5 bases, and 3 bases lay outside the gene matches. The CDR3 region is CASSPGGGSYEQYV. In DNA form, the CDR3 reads TGTGCCAGCAGTCCGGGGGGGGGCTCCTACGAGCAGTACGTC.

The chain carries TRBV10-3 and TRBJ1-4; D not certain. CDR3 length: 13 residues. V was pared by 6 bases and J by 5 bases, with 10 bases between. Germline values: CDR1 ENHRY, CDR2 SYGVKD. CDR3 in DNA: TGTGCCATCAGGCCGGGATTGAATGAAAAACTGTTTTTT. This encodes CAIRPGLNEKLFF.

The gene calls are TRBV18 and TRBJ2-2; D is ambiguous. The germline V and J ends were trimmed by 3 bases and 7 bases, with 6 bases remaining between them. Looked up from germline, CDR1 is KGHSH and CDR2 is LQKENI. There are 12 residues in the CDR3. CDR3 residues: CASSPLGGELFF. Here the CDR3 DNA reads TGTGCCAGCTCACCCCTCGGCGGGGAGCTGTTTTTT.

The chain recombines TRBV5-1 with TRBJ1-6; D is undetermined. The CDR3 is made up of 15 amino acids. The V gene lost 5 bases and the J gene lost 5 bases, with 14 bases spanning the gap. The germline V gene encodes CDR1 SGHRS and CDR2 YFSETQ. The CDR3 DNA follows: TGCGCCAGCAGACAAGGCGGGATAAATAATTCACCCCTCCACTTT. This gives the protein CASRQGGINNSPLHF.

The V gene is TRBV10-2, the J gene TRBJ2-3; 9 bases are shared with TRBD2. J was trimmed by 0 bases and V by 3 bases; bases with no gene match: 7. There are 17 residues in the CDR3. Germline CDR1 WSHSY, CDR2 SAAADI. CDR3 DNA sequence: TGCGCCAGCAGTGATAGCGGGGGCGACCTAAGCACAGATACGCAGTATTTT. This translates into CASSDSGGDLSTDTQYF.

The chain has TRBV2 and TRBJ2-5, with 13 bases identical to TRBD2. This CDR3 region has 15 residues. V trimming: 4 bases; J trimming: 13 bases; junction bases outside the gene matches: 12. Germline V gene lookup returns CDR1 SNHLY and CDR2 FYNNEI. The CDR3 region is CASSVTGLAGPATYF. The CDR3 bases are TGTGCCAGCAGTGTTACGGGACTAGCGGGGCCTGCTACGTACTTC.

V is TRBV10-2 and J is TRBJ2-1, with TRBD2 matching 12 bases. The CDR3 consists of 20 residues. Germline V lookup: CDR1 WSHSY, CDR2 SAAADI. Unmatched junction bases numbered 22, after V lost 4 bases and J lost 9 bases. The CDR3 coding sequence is TGCGCCAGCAGTGTCACCCCACCCCTAGCGGGGGGGCCAGGTTCCCCTGAGCAGTTCTTC. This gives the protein CASSVTPPLAGGPGSPEQFF.

CDR3 protein: CASSYSQGLPEAFF. In nucleotides, the CDR3 is TGTGCCAGCAGTTACTCACAGGGCCTCCCTGAAGCTTTCTTT. V gene TRBV6-5 combines with J gene TRBJ1-1, with a tentative D call TRBD1 (6 bases). Between the trimmed V and J ends, which lost 0 bases and 6 bases, there was a span of 11 bases. Per germline, CDR1 MNHEY and CDR2 SVGAGI. The CDR3 is 14 amino acids.